The 8 T cell receptor beta chains below were found in one sample sequenced in a study of T-cell memory formation after mild COVID-19. TCRdb re-called the 5' RACE reads through MiXCR, storing one row per CDR3 protein. The sample records about 130,000 distinct CDR3 sequences, around a sixth being singletons. Input material: PBMCs or a T cell subset sorted from them (not recorded which). The origin of the receptors is an adult woman who had mild COVID-19 (a few samples of this study predate the infection). Cell type and time point are not known.

The V gene is TRBV20-1, the J gene TRBJ1-2; D gene ambiguous. Per the germline V gene, CDR1 is DFQATT and CDR2 is SNEGSKA (reference sequence). This CDR3 is 12 amino acids long. V was trimmed by 5 bases and J by 8 bases, leaving 15 bases between them. The CDR3 DNA reads as TGCAGTGCTGGGCTGGGCCGAGGAGGCTACACCTTC. This encodes CSAGLGRGGYTF.

This clonotype was recorded a few times. The J gene is TRBJ2-3, the V gene TRBV9; 12 bases map to TRBD2. Germline trimming cut 3 bases from V and 2 bases from J; bases unmatched to any gene: 7. Germline CDR1 reads SGDLS; CDR2 reads YYNGEE. This CDR3 comprises 17 residues. This CDR3 reads CASSAAGTSGSTDTQYF. The CDR3 DNA is TGTGCCAGCAGCGCGGCCGGGACTAGCGGGTCCACAGATACGCAGTATTTT.

This clonotype was seen a few times. V is TRBV12-3 or TRBV12-4 and J is TRBJ2-5, with 9 bases lining up with TRBD1. This CDR3 spans 12 amino acids. The V segment lost 5 bases and the J segment 9 bases; nucleotides outside the gene matches: 4. The CDR3 reads CASSTQGAAQYF. In DNA, the CDR3 is TGTGCCAGCAGTACACAGGGGGCGGCCCAGTACTTC.

The genes are TRBV15 and TRBJ1-2; the D is unclear. V lost 0 bases and J lost 7, with 9 bases in between. In germline, CDR1 is LNHNV, CDR2 YYDKDF (reference sequence). The CDR3 has 13 residues. Written as DNA, the CDR3 is TGTGCCACCAGCAGAGATCATTACGGTGGCTACACCTTC. Its translation is CATSRDHYGGYTF.

This clonotype was recorded a few times. The rearrangement links TRBV7-9 to TRBJ1-1; tentatively, D is TRBD1 (5 bases). The germline V and J ends were trimmed by 4 bases and 1 base, with 10 bases remaining between them. Germline V lookup: CDR1 SEHNR, CDR2 FQNEAQ (reference sequence). The CDR3 covers 14 residues. The CDR3 DNA is TGTGCCAGCAGCTCCGAGACAGCGAACACTGAAGCTTTCTTT. Protein: CASSSETANTEAFF.

V usage is TRBV24-1 and J usage is TRBJ2-2; no firm D call. With 3 bases removed from V and 6 bases from J, the gap between germline ends came to 10 bases. Germline CDR1 is KGHDR and CDR2 is SFDVKD. The CDR3 extends over 14 amino acids. The DNA for the CDR3 is TGTGCCACCAGTGATGGAGTAAGCGCCGGGGAGCTGTTTTTT. It specifies CATSDGVSAGELFF.

This clonotype was seen only a few times. The chain has TRBV12-3 or TRBV12-4 and TRBJ2-1; 7 positions match TRBD1. CDR3 length: 18 residues. V trimming: 3 bases; J trimming: 0 bases; junction bases outside the gene matches: 11. DNA for the CDR3: TGTGCCAGCAGTTTGTTGCGAAGGGGGCTAGTCTCCTACAATGAGCAGTTCTTC. Its translation is CASSLLRRGLVSYNEQFF.

In its sample, this clonotype was seen a few times. The V gene is TRBV12-3 or TRBV12-4, the J gene TRBJ1-2; D is unresolved. The CDR3 is 13 residues long. The ends were cut back, 5 bases at V and 4 bases at J, with 11 bases in the middle. CDR3 DNA sequence: TGTGCCAGCAGTGAGATGGGTGCCTATGGCTACACCTTC. The encoded protein is CASSEMGAYGYTF.